The entry below describes one T cell receptor (beta chain). Per the original data handling: For nucleated cells, counts were estimated from reference gene primer amplification. Using immunoSEQ multiplex PCR, the repertoire was profiled, and TCRdb retains in-frame clones only, with some absent. Clone size and the V and J calls come from that table; the DNA yielded D and trimming. The table includes about 120,000 clones, around nine tenths detected once. The sample belongs to a study of blood T cell repertoires in COVID-19. Study background: Both acute and convalescent COVID-19 samples were obtained from the United States, Italy and Spain. The analysed material was cDNA or gDNA that came from T cells, B-cell-depleted T cells, or PBMCs.

J gave up 8 bases and V 3 bases, and 6 bases lay outside the gene matches. Germline loops: CDR1 KGHSH, CDR2 LQKENI. CDR3 size: 13 residues. The receptor was isolated from a woman in her 50s with acute or convalescent COVID-19. The chain has TRBV18 and TRBJ1-2; 7 nucleotides line up with TRBD1. The specimen was peripheral blood. The chain's CDR3 is CASSPTGDAGYTF. CDR3 nucleotides: TGTGCCAGCTCACCTACAGGGGACGCCGGCTACACCTTC. Complete variable domain (other parts from reference TRBV18 and TRBJ1-2): NAGVMQNPRHLVRRRGQEARLRCSPMKGHSHVYWYRQLPEEGLKFMVYLQKENIIDESGMPKERFSAEFPKEGPSILRIQQVVRGDSAAYFCASSPTGDAGYTFGSGTRLTVV.